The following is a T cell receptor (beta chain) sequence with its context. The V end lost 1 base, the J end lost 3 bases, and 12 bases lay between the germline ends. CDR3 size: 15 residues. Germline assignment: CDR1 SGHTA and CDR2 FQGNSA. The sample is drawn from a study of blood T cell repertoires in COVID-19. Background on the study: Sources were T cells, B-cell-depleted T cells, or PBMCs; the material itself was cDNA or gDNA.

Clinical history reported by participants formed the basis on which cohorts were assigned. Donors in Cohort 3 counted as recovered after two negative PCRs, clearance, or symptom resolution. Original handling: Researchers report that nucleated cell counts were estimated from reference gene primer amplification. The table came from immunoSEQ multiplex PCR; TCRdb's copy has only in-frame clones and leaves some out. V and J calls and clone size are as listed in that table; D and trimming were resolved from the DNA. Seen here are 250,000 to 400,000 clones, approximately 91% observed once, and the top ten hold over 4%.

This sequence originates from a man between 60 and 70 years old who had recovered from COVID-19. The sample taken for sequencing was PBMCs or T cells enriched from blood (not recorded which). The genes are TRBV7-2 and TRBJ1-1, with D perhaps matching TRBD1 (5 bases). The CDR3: CASSLVGLGDTEAFF. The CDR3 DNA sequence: TGTGCCAGCAGCTTAGTGGGGTTAGGGGACACTGAAGCTTTCTTT.